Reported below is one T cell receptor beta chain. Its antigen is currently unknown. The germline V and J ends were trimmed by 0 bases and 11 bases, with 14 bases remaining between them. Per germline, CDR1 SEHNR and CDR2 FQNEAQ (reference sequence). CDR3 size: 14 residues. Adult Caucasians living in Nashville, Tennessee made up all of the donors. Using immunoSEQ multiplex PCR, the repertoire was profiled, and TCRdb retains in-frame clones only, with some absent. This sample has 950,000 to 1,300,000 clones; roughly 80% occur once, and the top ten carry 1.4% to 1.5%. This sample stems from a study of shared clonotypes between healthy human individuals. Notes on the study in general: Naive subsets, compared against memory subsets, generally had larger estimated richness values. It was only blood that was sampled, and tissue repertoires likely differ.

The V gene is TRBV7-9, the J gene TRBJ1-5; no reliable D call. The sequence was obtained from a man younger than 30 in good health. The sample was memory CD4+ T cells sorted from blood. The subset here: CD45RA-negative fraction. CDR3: CASSLAGSSGAQHF. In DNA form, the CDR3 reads TGTGCCAGCAGCTTAGCGGGCAGCAGCGGCGCCCAGCATTTT.